These 10 T cell receptor beta chains originate from one sample sequenced in a study of blood T cell repertoires in COVID-19. TCRdb's copy holds only in-frame clones and misses some; the assay was immunoSEQ multiplex PCR. The table includes roughly 410,000 clones, 80% to 90% detected once. The sequencing input was peripheral blood. These receptors all stem from a man aged 35 to 55 with acute or convalescent COVID-19.

At least ten counts were recorded for this clone. The chain is built from TRBV30 and TRBJ2-6; TRBD1 agrees at 9 bases. Germline loops: CDR1 GTSNPN, CDR2 SVGIG (reference sequence). CDR3 size: 19 residues. Trimming cost V 1 base and J 1 base; bases outside gene matches: 11. CDR3 region: CAWSEWRGTGSSGANVLTF. The DNA of the CDR3 is TGTGCCTGGAGTGAGTGGAGGGGGACAGGGTCGTCTGGGGCCAACGTCCTGACTTTC.

V gene TRBV4-1 combines with J gene TRBJ1-1; D is perhaps TRBD1 (5 bases). Germline-derived CDR1 and CDR2 are MGHRA and YSYEKL. V was shortened by 3 bases and J by 2 bases, with 10 bases between the two germline ends. This CDR3 is built from 14 residues. The CDR3 loop reads CASSHRDRNTEAFF. The CDR3 DNA reads as TGCGCCAGCAGCCATAGAGACAGAAACACTGAAGCTTTCTTT.

The V and J genes are TRBV9 and TRBJ2-7; maybe TRBD2 (5 bases). Germline lookup yields CDR1 SGDLS and CDR2 YYNGEE. There are 15 residues in the CDR3. The V end lost 0 bases, the J end lost 2 bases, and 12 bases lay between the germline ends. The CDR3 DNA follows: TGTGCCAGCAGCGTAGTAGGCGGGCCCCCCTACGAGCAGTACTTC. It encodes CASSVVGGPPYEQYF.

The rearrangement joins TRBV9 to TRBJ2-2; D is possibly TRBD2 (5 bases). Trimming pared 3 bases from V and 5 bases from J, leaving 8 bases between. CDR3 size: 13 residues. Germline V gene lookup returns CDR1 SGDLS and CDR2 YYNGEE. CDR3: CASSGSGTGELFF. CDR3 sequence (DNA): TGTGCCAGCAGCGGCTCGGGGACCGGGGAGCTGTTTTTT. The full variable domain, its missing parts supplied by reference TRBV9 and TRBJ2-2, is DSGVTQTPKHLITATGQRVTLRCSPRSGDLSVYWYQQSLDQGLQFLIQYYNGEERAKGNILERFSAQQFPDLHSELNLSSLELGDSALYFCASSGSGTGELFFGEGSRLTVL.

This chain links TRBV18 with TRBJ1-4; tentatively, D is TRBD1 (6 bases). There are 13 residues in the CDR3. V was clipped by 3 bases and J by 6 bases, with 8 bases between them. Germline V lookup: CDR1 KGHSH, CDR2 LQKENI. This CDR3 reads CASSPRQDEKLFF. CDR3 bases: TGTGCCAGCTCACCCCGACAGGATGAAAAACTGTTTTTT.

This clone was detected a few times. The V gene is TRBV6-1, the J gene TRBJ1-2; 12 positions agree with TRBD1. CDR3 size: 17 residues. CDR1 MNHNS and CDR2 SASEGT come from the germline V gene. J lost 5 bases, V lost 4 bases, and 11 bases had no gene match. CDR3 region: CASSVPGQGAEMYGYTF. In DNA, the CDR3 is TGTGCCAGCAGTGTACCGGGACAGGGGGCGGAAATGTATGGCTACACCTTC.

This clone has only one observation. The chain carries TRBV27 and TRBJ2-5; 9 nucleotides match TRBD2. The CDR3 contains 14 residues. The J segment lost 7 bases and the V segment lost 2 bases, leaving 5 bases of the junction unmatched. The germline V gene encodes CDR1 MNHEY and CDR2 SMNVEV (reference sequence). The CDR3 bases are TGTGCCAGCAGTTTAGCGGGAGGGCTTGGGACCCAGTACTTC. It specifies CASSLAGGLGTQYF.

The CDR3 loop is CASHWGQLSGANVLTF. Written as DNA, the CDR3 is TGTGCCTCACACTGGGGGCAGCTCTCTGGGGCCAACGTCCTGACTTTC. J is TRBJ2-6 and V is TRBV6-6; D might be TRBD1 (6 bases). CDR3 length: 16 amino acids. The germline V gene has CDR1 MNHNY and CDR2 SVGAGI (reference sequence). V was pared by 11 bases and J by 0 bases, with 17 bases between.

Concerning this clone itself: The sample has other DNA sequences that encode this CDR3 too. This chain connects TRBV3-1 (or the pseudogene TRBV3-2) to TRBJ1-2; D uncertain. The V end lost 4 bases, the J end lost 1 base, and 10 bases lay between the germline ends. This CDR3 has 14 residues. Germline CDR1 LGHDT, CDR2 YNNKEL (reference sequence). The CDR3 DNA reads as TGTGCCAGCAGCCTTAGACAAGGTAACTATGGCTACACCTTC. The encoded protein is CASSLRQGNYGYTF.

The chain combines TRBV2 with TRBJ2-7, with 11 bases lining up with TRBD1. Germline assignment: CDR1 SNHLY and CDR2 FYNNEI. The V and J ends lost 6 bases and 5 bases, in that order; junction bases with no gene match: 6. The CDR3 contains 14 residues. DNA for the CDR3: TGTGCCAGCAGGGCGGACAGGGGGCCAAACGAGCAGTACTTC. This sequence encodes CASRADRGPNEQYF.